The 17 T cell receptor beta chains presented below share a single source sample, sequenced in a study of tissue T cells after allogeneic stem cell transplantation. Only in-frame clones appear in the TCRdb table, and some are missing; sequencing was by immunoSEQ multiplex PCR. Found here are some 4,600 clones, approximately 45% of them singletons; the top ten hold 16%. The time point here: mouse harvest day 14 after allogeneic transplant. Mouse grafts combined 10^7 T-cell-depleted bone marrow cells with 10^6 splenic CD5+ T cells. Sequenced sample: lymph node tissue. These receptors all stem from a female BALB/c mouse given C57BL/6 T cells with graft-versus-host disease after an allogeneic hematopoietic cell transplant.

This clone was found once. Gene names are mouse gene names. Read data end 1 residue before the CDR3 end; the end is taken from the germline J gene. The rearrangement joins TRBV14 to TRBJ1-1, with D perhaps TRBD1 (6 bases). The length of the CDR3 is 11 residues. Trimming removed 5 bases at V and 10 bases at J, with 12 bases between. Germline values: CDR1 SGHDT, CDR2 FRDEAV. The CDR3 is CASRNREGVFF. Partial CDR3 DNA: TGTGCCAGCAGAAACAGGGAGGGAGTCTTC.

Concerning this clone: These gene names are mouse names. Read data end 1 residue before the CDR3 end; the end is taken from the germline J gene. The chain has TRBV26 and TRBJ1-2, with 9 bases aligning to TRBD1. The trim removed 5 bases at V and 1 base at J, leaving 2 bases unmatched. CDR1 and CDR2 (germline): KGHPV, FQNQEV (reference sequence). The CDR3 is made up of 14 amino acids. CDR3 sequence reads: CASSADRGNSDYTF. The sequenced part of the CDR3 DNA is TGTGCCAGCAGTGCGGACAGGGGAAACTCCGACTACACC.

Only a few counts were recorded for this clone. The gene names here belong to mouse. Read sequence stops 1 residue before the CDR3 end, and the germline J gene provides the missing end. The chain links TRBV26 to TRBJ2-2; TRBD2 is a possible D gene (7 bases). Trimming cost V 4 bases and J 6 bases, with 9 bases left between them. Germline values: CDR1 KGHPV, CDR2 FQNQEV (reference sequence). The CDR3 is 13 residues long. CDR3 sequence reads: CASSPGGPGQLYF. The DNA read from the CDR3 is TGTGCCAGCAGTCCTGGGGGCCCCGGGCAGCTCTAC.

To note about this clone: These gene names are mouse names. The read ends 1 residue shy of where the CDR3 ends; the end is completed using the germline J gene. V is TRBV26 and J is TRBJ1-4; possible D gene TRBD1, 5 bases. Germline loops: CDR1 KGHPV, CDR2 FQNQEV (reference sequence). Trimming removed 1 base from V and 0 bases from J, with 9 bases in between. The CDR3 is 16 amino acids. CDR3 loop: CASSLLGGISNERLFF. The CDR3 bases that were read are TGTGCCAGCAGTCTGTTGGGGGGGATTTCCAACGAAAGATTATTT.

With regard to this clone: The gene symbols are mouse symbols. Read data end 1 residue before the CDR3 end; the end is taken from the germline J gene. The chain links TRBV5 to TRBJ1-1; 7 positions agree with TRBD1. With V trimmed by 4 bases and J by 3 bases, 2 bases remained unmatched. This CDR3 is built from 13 residues. CDR1 and CDR2 from the germline V gene are LGHNA and YNLKQL (reference sequence). The covered CDR3 bases are TGTGCCAGCAGCCCAGACAGGGACACAGAAGTCTTC. Protein: CASSPDRDTEVF. The CDR3 in its entirety is CASSPDRDTEVFF.

Worth noting for this clone: Gene names follow the mouse nomenclature. The CDR3 end lies 1 residue beyond the end of the read and is filled in from the germline J gene. V gene TRBV13-2 combines with J gene TRBJ2-7; 8 nucleotides agree with TRBD2. The CDR3 extends over 14 amino acids. Germline CDR1 NNHNN, CDR2 SYGAGS (reference sequence). V was clipped by 7 bases and J by 0 bases; unmatched bases: 6. The covered CDR3 bases are TGTGCCAGCAGCCTACTGGGGGCCTCCTATGAACAGTAC. Protein: CASSLLGASYEQY. The entire CDR3 sequence reads CASSLLGASYEQYF.

Points on this clone: Gene and germline names: mouse. The read comes to an end 1 residue before the CDR3 does, leaving the germline J gene to fill in the end. This chain uses TRBV26 with TRBJ1-5, with TRBD1 matching over 7 bases. V shed 6 bases and J 0 bases; nucleotides not matched to a gene: 5. Per the germline V gene, CDR1 is KGHPV and CDR2 is FQNQEV (reference sequence). The CDR3 is 15 residues long. The sequenced CDR3 bases are TGTGCCAGCAGGCCGACAGGGTATAACAACCAGGCTCCGCTT. It translates to CASRPTGYNNQAPL. The CDR3 as a whole reads CASRPTGYNNQAPLF.

Remarks on this clone: Mouse gene names apply. The CDR3 extends 1 residue past the end of the read, so its final part is completed from the germline J gene. The rearrangement joins TRBV26 to TRBJ2-4, with 9 bases that match TRBD2. Germline loops: CDR1 KGHPV, CDR2 FQNQEV (reference sequence). Trimming removed 3 bases from V and 6 bases from J; junction bases left unmatched: 1. The CDR3 loop spans 13 amino acids. CDR3 bases read: TGTGCCAGCAGTCTTCTGGGGGGGAACACCTTGTAC. Translation: CASSLLGGNTLY. The whole CDR3 protein is CASSLLGGNTLYF. Full variable domain (remainder filled in from reference TRBV26 and TRBJ2-4): NSKVIQTPRYLVKGQGQKAKMRCIPEKGHPVVFWYQQNKNNEFKFLINFQNQEVLQQIDMTEKRFSAECPSNSPCSLEIQSSEAGDSALYLCASSLLGGNTLYFGAGTRLSVL.

Note on this clone: Germline and genes: mouse. The read stops 1 residue short of the end of the CDR3; the missing end is completed from the germline J gene. This chain connects TRBV14 to TRBJ2-5; 10 bases match TRBD2. The V and J ends lost 0 bases and 5 bases, in that order; junction bases with no gene match: 3. The CDR3 contains 15 residues. Germline lookup yields CDR1 SGHDT and CDR2 FRDEAV. CDR3 residues: CASSFSGGAGDTQYF. The sequenced part of the CDR3 DNA is TGTGCCAGCAGTTTCTCTGGGGGGGCGGGAGACACCCAGTAC.

This clone was counted between two and nine times. Genes and germline come from the mouse. The CDR3 goes on 1 residue after the read ends, and that part is filled in from the germline J gene. The rearrangement uses TRBV31 and TRBJ1-5; D gene ambiguous. CDR3 length: 12 amino acids. The germline V gene has CDR1 GKSSPN and CDR2 SITVG. The V gene lost 1 base and the J gene lost 4 bases, with 5 bases spanning the gap. The sequenced CDR3 bases are TGTGCCTGGAGTCCAGGAAACCAGGCTCCGCTT. Protein: CAWSPGNQAPL. Given in full, the CDR3 is CAWSPGNQAPLF.

This clone came up a few times. The gene names here belong to mouse. The CDR3 end is not reached by the read, which stops 1 residue before it; the germline J gene fills it in. The J gene is TRBJ1-2, the V gene TRBV26; 10 positions agree with TRBD1. Trimming at V came to 8 bases and at J to 0 bases, leaving 0 bases not matched to a gene. Germline values: CDR1 KGHPV, CDR2 FQNQEV (reference sequence). This CDR3 has 13 amino acids. The part of the CDR3 DNA that was read is TGTGCCAGCGGACAGGGGGCAAACTCCGACTACACC. Translating gives CASGQGANSDYT. The entire CDR3 reads CASGQGANSDYTF.

A note on this clone: Gene and germline names: mouse. The missing CDR3 end, 1 residue past where the read stops, is filled in from the germline J gene. This chain uses TRBV26 with TRBJ1-6, with D perhaps TRBD1 (5 bases). TRBJ1-6 is filed as an ORF, its function uncertain. The germline V and J ends were trimmed by 3 bases and 4 bases, with 10 bases remaining between them. CDR1 and CDR2 from the germline V gene are KGHPV and FQNQEV (reference sequence). This CDR3 has 15 amino acids. CDR3 region: CASSLDSPYNSPLYF. The CDR3 bases that were read are TGTGCCAGCAGTCTCGACAGTCCTTATAATTCGCCCCTCTAC.

In this sample, this clone turned up a few times. The genes are named according to mouse. Coverage ceases 1 residue before the CDR3 finishes, and the germline J gene fills in the end. This chain connects TRBV26 to TRBJ1-3, with D hard to call. The CDR3 runs 15 residues. Germline values: CDR1 KGHPV, CDR2 FQNQEV (reference sequence). V was shortened by 4 bases and J by 0 bases, with 10 bases between the two germline ends. Incomplete CDR3 DNA: TGTGCCAGCAGTCCTCACGGCTATTCTGGAAATACGCTCTAT. Encoded protein: CASSPHGYSGNTLY. The CDR3 as a whole reads CASSPHGYSGNTLYF.

Note on this clone: Mouse gene names apply. The sequence runs out 1 residue before the end of the CDR3; the remainder is reconstructed from the germline J gene. The rearrangement joins TRBV12-1 to TRBJ1-4, with D maybe TRBD1 (6 bases). CDR1 SGHSN and CDR2 HYEKVE come from the germline V gene. This CDR3 comprises 14 residues. The germline V and J ends were trimmed by 0 bases and 3 bases, with 7 bases remaining between them. CDR3 bases read: TGTGCCAGCTCTCTCAAGGGGGCCAACGAAAGATTATTT. Translation gives CASSLKGANERLF. The CDR3 reads in full as CASSLKGANERLFF.

To note about this clone: Any gene name here is a mouse gene name. The read ends 1 residue early relative to the CDR3; the germline J gene fills the gap. The chain is built from TRBV26 and TRBJ2-4, with D possibly being TRBD1 or TRBD2 (6 bases each). The CDR3 sequence is 16 residues long. Germline CDR1 KGHPV, CDR2 FQNQEV (reference sequence). Trimming removed 0 bases at V and 1 base at J, with 11 bases between. The CDR3 loop reads CASSLSGAGGQNTLYF. The part of the CDR3 DNA that was read is TGTGCCAGCAGTCTGTCGGGGGCCGGGGGTCAAAACACCTTGTAC.

With respect to this clone: The gene names here belong to mouse. From the germline J gene comes the end of the CDR3, since the read stops 1 residue before it. The V call is TRBV12-2, the J call TRBJ2-4; 10 nucleotides line up with TRBD2. Per the germline V gene, CDR1 is SGHLS and CDR2 is HYDKME. V was pared by 0 bases and J by 2 bases, with 4 bases of the junction left unmatched. The CDR3 runs to 16 residues. CDR3 amino acids: CASSLVDWGVQNTLYF. The CDR3 bases that were read are TGTGCCAGCTCTCTCGTCGACTGGGGGGTTCAAAACACCTTGTAC.

This clone was found a few times. The germline and genes are mouse ones. The sequenced part of the CDR3 DNA is TGTGCCAGCAGCTCCCTCTCCTATGAACAGTAC. Translated, it gives CASSSLSYEQY. In full, the CDR3 reads CASSSLSYEQYF. The rearrangement joins TRBV3 to TRBJ2-7; D is unclear. Sequencing ends 1 residue short of the CDR3 end; the germline J gene provides the rest. Germline values: CDR1 SNHLY, CDR2 FYNGKV (reference sequence). The CDR3 is made up of 12 amino acids. The ends were cut back, 4 bases at V and 0 bases at J, with 4 bases in the middle.